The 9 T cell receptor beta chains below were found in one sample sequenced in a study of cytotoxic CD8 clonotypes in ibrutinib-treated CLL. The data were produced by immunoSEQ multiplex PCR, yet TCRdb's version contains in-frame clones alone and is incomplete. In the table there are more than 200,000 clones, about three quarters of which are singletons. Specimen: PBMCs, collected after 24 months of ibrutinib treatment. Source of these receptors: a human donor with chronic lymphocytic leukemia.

Written as DNA, the CDR3 is TGTGCCAGCAGTGCCTCTAGCGGCGAGCAGTACTTC. It encodes CASSASSGEQYF. This rearrangement joins TRBV2 to TRBJ2-7; 7 nucleotides align to TRBD2. The V segment lost 4 bases and the J segment 6 bases; nucleotides outside the gene matches: 3. Per the germline V gene, CDR1 is SNHLY and CDR2 is FYNNEI. This CDR3 contains 12 residues.

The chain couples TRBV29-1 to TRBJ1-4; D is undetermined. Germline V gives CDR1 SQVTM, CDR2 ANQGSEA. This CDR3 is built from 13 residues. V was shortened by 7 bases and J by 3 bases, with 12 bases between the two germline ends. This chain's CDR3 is CSAGRSPNEKLFF. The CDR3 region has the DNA TGCAGCGCTGGACGATCCCCTAATGAAAAACTGTTTTTT.

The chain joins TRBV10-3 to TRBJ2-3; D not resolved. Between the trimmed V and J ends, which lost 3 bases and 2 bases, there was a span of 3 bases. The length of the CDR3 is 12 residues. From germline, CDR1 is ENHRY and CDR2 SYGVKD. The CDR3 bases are TGTGCCATCAGTGAAGTCACAGATACGCAGTATTTT. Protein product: CAISEVTDTQYF.

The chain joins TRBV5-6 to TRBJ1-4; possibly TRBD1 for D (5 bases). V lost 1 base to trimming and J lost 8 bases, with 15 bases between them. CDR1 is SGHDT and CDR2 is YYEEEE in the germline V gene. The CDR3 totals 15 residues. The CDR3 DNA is TGTGCCAGCAGCTTGAGGGGTCTGGTTGGCGAAAAACTGTTTTTT. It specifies CASSLRGLVGEKLFF.

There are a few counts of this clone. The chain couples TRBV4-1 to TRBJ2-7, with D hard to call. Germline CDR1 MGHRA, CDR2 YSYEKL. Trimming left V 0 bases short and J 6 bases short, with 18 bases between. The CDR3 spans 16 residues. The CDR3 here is CASSQDWAWLGPEQYF. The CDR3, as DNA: TGCGCCAGCAGCCAAGATTGGGCGTGGCTGGGCCCCGAGCAGTACTTC.

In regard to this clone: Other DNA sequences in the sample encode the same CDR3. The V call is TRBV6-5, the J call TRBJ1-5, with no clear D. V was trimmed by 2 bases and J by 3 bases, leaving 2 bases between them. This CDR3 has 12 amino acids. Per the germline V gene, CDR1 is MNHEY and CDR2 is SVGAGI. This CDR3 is CASSYLNQPQHF. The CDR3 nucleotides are TGTGCCAGCAGTTACCTCAATCAGCCCCAGCATTTT.

The DNA for the CDR3 is TGTGCCAGCAGTGCAGGATCTAACACATACGAGCAGTACTTC. Its translation: CASSAGSNTYEQYF. The chain recombines TRBV6-1 with TRBJ2-7; D not resolved. Germline V gene data show CDR1 as MNHNS and CDR2 as SASEGT. V lost 4 bases and J lost 4, with 14 bases in between. CDR3 length: 14 residues.

CDR3 in amino acids: CASSLLIDTHEQYF. CDR3 nucleotide sequence: TGTGCCAGCAGCTTACTCATTGACACCCACGAGCAGTACTTC. The chain recombines TRBV11-2 with TRBJ2-7; no clear D gene. The V gene lost 2 bases and the J gene lost 5 bases, with 13 bases spanning the gap. The CDR3 covers 14 residues. In germline, CDR1 is SGHAT, CDR2 FQNNGV.

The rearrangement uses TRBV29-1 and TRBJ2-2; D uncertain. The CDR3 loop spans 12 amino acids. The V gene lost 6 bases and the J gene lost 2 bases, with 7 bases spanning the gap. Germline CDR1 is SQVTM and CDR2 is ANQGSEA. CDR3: CSVNLNTGELFF. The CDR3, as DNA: TGCAGCGTAAACCTAAACACCGGGGAGCTGTTTTTT.